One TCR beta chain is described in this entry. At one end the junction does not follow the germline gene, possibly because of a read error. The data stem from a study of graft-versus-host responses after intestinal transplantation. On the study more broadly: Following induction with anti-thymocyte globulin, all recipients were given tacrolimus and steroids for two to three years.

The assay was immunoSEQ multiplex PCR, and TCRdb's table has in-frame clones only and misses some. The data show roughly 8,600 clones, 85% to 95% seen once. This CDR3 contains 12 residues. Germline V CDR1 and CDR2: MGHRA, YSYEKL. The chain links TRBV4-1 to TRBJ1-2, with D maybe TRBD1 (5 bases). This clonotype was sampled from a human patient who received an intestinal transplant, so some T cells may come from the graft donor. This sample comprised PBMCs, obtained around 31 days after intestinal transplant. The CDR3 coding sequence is TGCGCCAGCAGTCAAGGGGCCTATGGCTACACCTTC. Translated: CASSQGAYGYTF.